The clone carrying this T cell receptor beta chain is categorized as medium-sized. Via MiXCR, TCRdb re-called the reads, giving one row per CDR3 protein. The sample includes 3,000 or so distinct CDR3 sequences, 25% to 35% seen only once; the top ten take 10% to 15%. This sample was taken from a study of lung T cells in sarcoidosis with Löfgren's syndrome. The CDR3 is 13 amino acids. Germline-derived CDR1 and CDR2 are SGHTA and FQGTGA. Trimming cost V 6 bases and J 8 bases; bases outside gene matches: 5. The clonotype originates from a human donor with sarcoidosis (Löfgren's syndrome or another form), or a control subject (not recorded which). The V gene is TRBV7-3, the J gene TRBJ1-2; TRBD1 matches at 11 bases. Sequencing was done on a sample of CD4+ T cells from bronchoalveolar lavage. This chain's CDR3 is CASSPDRGQGYTF. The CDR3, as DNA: TGTGCCAGCAGTCCGGACAGGGGGCAAGGCTACACCTTC.